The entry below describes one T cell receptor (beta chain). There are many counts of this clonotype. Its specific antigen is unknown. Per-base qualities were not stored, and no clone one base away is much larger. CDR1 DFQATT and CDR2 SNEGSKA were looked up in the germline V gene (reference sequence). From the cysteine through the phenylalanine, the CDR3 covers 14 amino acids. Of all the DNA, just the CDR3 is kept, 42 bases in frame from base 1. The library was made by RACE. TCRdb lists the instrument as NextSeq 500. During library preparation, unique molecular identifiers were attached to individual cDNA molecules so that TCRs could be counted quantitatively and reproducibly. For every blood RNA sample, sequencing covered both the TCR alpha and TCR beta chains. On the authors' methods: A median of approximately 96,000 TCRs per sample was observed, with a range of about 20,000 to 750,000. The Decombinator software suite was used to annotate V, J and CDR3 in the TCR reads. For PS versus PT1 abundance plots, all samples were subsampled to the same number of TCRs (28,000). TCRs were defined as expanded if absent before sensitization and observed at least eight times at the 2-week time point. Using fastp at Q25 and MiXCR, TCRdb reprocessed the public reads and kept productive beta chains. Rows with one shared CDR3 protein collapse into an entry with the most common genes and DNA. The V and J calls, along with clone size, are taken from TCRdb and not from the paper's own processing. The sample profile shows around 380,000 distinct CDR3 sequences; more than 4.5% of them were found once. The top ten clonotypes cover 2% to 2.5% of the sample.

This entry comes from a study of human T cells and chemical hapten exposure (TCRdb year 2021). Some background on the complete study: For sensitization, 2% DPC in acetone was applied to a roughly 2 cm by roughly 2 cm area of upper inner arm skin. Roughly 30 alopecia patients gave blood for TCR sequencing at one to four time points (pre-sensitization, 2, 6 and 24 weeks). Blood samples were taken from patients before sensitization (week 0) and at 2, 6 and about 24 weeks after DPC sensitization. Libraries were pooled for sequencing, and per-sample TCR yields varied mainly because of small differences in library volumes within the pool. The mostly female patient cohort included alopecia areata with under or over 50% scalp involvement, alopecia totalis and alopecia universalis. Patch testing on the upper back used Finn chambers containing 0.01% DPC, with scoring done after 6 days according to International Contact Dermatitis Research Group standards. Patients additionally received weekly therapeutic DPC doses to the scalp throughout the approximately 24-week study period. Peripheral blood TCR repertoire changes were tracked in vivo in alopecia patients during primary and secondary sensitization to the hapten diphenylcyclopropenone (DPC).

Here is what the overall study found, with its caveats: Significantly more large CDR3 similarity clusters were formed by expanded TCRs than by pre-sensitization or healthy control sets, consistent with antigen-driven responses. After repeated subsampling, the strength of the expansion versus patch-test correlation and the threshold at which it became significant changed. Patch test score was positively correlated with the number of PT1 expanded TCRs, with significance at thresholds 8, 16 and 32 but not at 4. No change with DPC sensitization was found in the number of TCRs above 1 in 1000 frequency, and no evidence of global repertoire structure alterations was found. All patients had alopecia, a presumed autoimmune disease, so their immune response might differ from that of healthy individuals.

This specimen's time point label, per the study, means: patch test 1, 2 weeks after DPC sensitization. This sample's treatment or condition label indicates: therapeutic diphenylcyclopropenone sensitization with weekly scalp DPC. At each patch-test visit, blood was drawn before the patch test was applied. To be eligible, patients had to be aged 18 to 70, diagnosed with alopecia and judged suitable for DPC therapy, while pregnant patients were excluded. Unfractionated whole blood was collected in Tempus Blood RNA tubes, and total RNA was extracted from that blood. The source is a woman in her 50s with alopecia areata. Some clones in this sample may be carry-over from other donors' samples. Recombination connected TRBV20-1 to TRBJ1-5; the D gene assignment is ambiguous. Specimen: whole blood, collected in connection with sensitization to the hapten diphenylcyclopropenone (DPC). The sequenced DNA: TGCAGCGCTGGACGTGGAGCAGTGGGTCAGCCCCAGCATTTT. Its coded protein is CSAGRGAVGQPQHF.